The TCR beta chain described here comes from a study of T cells after yellow fever vaccination. This clonotype appeared many times. J was trimmed by 7 bases and V by 6 bases; bases with no gene match: 9. Germline-derived CDR1 and CDR2 are DFQATT and SNEGSKA (reference sequence). The CDR3 consists of 13 residues. In making TCR cDNA, 5'RACE template switching added a universal primer site and UMIs to it. MiXCR, applied by TCRdb to the 5' RACE reads, yields one record per CDR3 protein. This sample has more than 9,500 distinct CDR3 sequences, with about 5% found just once. The study, taken as a whole, reports: CD4 and CD8 compartments shared a small share of clonotypes, likely from convergent recombination.

This clonotype was sampled from a man aged 30-40 years who received the YFV17D yellow fever vaccine. V gene TRBV20-1 combines with J gene TRBJ2-4; TRBD1 aligns across 7 bases. Sequencing used PBMCs, either bulk or a sorted T-cell subset (CD4+, CD8+, memory, or dextramer-sorted; not recorded which), obtained on the day of the yellow fever booster vaccination. CDR3 region: CSAETGRLNIQYF. CDR3 bases: TGCAGTGCCGAGACAGGGAGATTGAACATTCAGTACTTC.